Listed below are T cell receptor beta chains from one sample, sequenced in a study of cytomegalovirus exposure and HLA in healthy donors. TCRdb's table, derived via immunoSEQ multiplex PCR, lists solely in-frame clones and lacks some. This repertoire includes nearly 200,000 clones. Sequencing input: PBMCs. The receptors here all came from a boy aged 5 to 17 in good health and CMV-seronegative. Both conserved end residues are part of each CDR3. D genes are given only for firm matches.

TRBV5-4,NA,TRBJ1-2,CASSSKGEGRYGYTF,TGTGCCAGCAGCTCGAAGGGGGAGGGGAGGTATGGCTACACCTTC
TRBV5-1,NA,TRBJ2-7,CASSLRDSRVDEQYF,TGCGCCAGCAGCTTAAGGGACTCCCGGGTTGACGAGCAGTACTTC
TRBV7-2,NA,TRBJ1-1,CASSLVFEQLNTEAFF,TGTGCCAGCAGCTTAGTTTTTGAACAGTTGAACACTGAAGCTTTCTTT
TRBV4-2,TRBD1,TRBJ2-2,CASSQVTGGKTGELFF,TGTGCCAGCAGCCAAGTGACAGGGGGGAAAACCGGGGAGCTGTTTTTT
TRBV4-1,NA,TRBJ2-7,CASSHPAFPEQYF,TGCGCCAGCAGCCACCCCGCGTTTCCCGAGCAGTACTTC
TRBV30,NA,TRBJ2-2,CAWRIWTSTGELFF,TGTGCCTGGAGGATATGGACTTCCACCGGGGAGCTGTTTTTT
TRBV5-6,TRBD1,TRBJ2-7,CASSPGTVYEQYF,TGTGCCAGCAGCCCCGGGACAGTATACGAGCAGTACTTC
TRBV30,NA,TRBJ2-7,CAWDRPPSYEQYF,TGTGCCTGGGACAGGCCGCCCTCCTACGAGCAGTACTTC
TRBV13,NA,TRBJ2-5,CASGQQETQYF,TGTGCCAGCGGGCAGCAAGAGACCCAGTACTTC
TRBV29-1,NA,TRBJ1-2,CSVPATGGYTF,TGCAGCGTTCCGGCGACAGGAGGCTACACCTTC
TRBV30,NA,TRBJ2-5,CAWSVSGETQYF,TGTGCCTGGAGTGTTAGTGGAGAGACCCAGTACTTC
TRBV4-1,NA,TRBJ2-5,CASSPPEGVAQYF,TGCGCCAGCAGCCCTCCCGAAGGGGTCGCCCAGTACTTC
TRBV19,NA,TRBJ1-1,CASSISRGGNTEAFF,TGTGCCAGTAGTATTTCTCGGGGGGGGAACACTGAAGCTTTCTTT
TRBV19,NA,TRBJ2-2,CASSIVASNTGELFF,TGTGCCAGTAGTATCGTTGCGTCGAACACCGGGGAGCTGTTTTTT
TRBV7-8,NA,TRBJ1-1,CASSPGTPEAFF,TGTGCCAGCAGCCCTGGGACACCTGAAGCTTTCTTT
TRBV18,NA,TRBJ2-3,CASSRRDTRSSTDTQYF,TGTGCCAGCTCACGACGGGACACTAGGTCTAGCACAGATACGCAGTATTTT
TRBV11-2,NA,TRBJ2-6,CASSRQANSGANVLTF,TGTGCCAGCAGCCGACAGGCTAACTCTGGGGCCAACGTCCTGACTTTC
TRBV6-5,TRBD1,TRBJ1-2,CASGKQGAGYGYTF,TGTGCCAGCGGAAAACAGGGGGCTGGGTATGGCTACACCTTC
TRBV5-4,NA,TRBJ1-1,CASSPRGMNTEAFF,TGTGCCAGCAGCCCCAGGGGCATGAACACTGAAGCTTTCTTT
TRBV13,TRBD1,TRBJ1-5,CASSSDRGQRNQPQHF,TGTGCCAGCAGCTCTGACAGGGGTCAGCGCAATCAGCCCCAGCATTTT
TRBV7-9,NA,TRBJ1-6,CASSSQINSPLHF,TGTGCCAGCAGCTCTCAGATAAATTCACCCCTCCACTTT
TRBV18,TRBD1,TRBJ1-6,CASSARGQGNSPLHF,TGTGCCAGCTCCGCTCGAGGACAGGGGAATTCACCCCTCCACTTT
TRBV25-1,TRBD2,TRBJ2-2,CASQTSGFNTGELFF,TGTGCCAGCCAGACTAGCGGGTTTAACACCGGGGAGCTGTTTTTT
TRBV19,NA,TRBJ1-6,CASSIVEAVNSPLHF,TGTGCCAGTAGTATTGTCGAGGCAGTCAATTCACCCCTCCACTTT
TRBV5-4,TRBD2,TRBJ2-3,CASSRGGAWDTQYF,TGTGCCAGCAGCCGGGGAGGGGCTTGGGATACGCAGTATTTT
TRBV5-4,NA,TRBJ1-4,CASSPTGNEKLFF,TGTGCCAGCAGCCCAACAGGGAATGAAAAACTGTTTTTT